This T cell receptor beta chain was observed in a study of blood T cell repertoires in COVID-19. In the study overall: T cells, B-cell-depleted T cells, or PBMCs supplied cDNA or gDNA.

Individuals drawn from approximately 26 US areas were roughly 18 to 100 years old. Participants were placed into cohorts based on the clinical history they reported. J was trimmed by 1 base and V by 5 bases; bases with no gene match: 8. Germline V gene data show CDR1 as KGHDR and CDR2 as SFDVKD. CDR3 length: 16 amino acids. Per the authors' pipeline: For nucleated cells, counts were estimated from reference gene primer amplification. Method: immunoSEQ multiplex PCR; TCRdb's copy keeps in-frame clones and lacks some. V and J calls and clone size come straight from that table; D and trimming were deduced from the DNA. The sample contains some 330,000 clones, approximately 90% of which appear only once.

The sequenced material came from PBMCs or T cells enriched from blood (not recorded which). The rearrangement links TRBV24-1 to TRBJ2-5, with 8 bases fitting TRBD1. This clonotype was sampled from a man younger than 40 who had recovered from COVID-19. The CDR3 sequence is CATSGASGGAQETQYF. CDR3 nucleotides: TGTGCCACCAGTGGGGCGTCAGGGGGCGCCCAAGAGACCCAGTACTTC.